This TCR beta chain was documented in a study of identifying expanded T cells in peripheral blood. During the collection period, no donor immune events like infections were recorded. Germline CDR1 and CDR2: SGHDT and YYEEEE. CDR3 size: 16 residues. J lost 4 bases, V lost 2 bases, and 10 bases had no gene match. Study results and caveats: Roughly 1.2 clones differed between technical replicates, versus approximately 16 and 19 over time. Approximately 2-week clone count variance significantly increased as total template count grew.

Regarding this clone: Its specificity is unknown.

Libraries were prepared by immunoSEQ multiplex PCR; TCRdb keeps only in-frame clonotypes and omits some of them. The sample contains roughly 130,000 clones, 86% of which appear only once. The sample comprised blood. The chain combines TRBV5-6 with TRBJ1-2; TRBD1 agrees at 8 bases. This TCR was recovered from a person between 18 and 75 years old in good health. CDR3 region: CASSLVGTGAPYGYTF. CDR3 DNA sequence: TGTGCCAGCAGCTTAGTCGGGACAGGAGCACCCTATGGCTACACCTTC.